This entry lists 13 T cell receptor beta chains sequenced from one sample in a study of control samples from healthy donors and cancer patients. Some clones are missing from TCRdb's copy, which holds only in-frame ones; the method was immunoSEQ multiplex PCR. The sample has around 13,000 clones, more than 85% seen once. Sample: PBMCs. The receptor set was obtained from a man aged 80 or over with lung cancer.

The CDR3 DNA follows: TGTGCCAGCTCACCACCGCTAGGGGTTAATGAAAAACTGTTTTTT. This translates into CASSPPLGVNEKLFF. The rearrangement joins TRBV18 to TRBJ1-4, with D possibly TRBD1 on 5 matching bases. Germline CDR1 KGHSH, CDR2 LQKENI. V was shortened by 0 bases and J by 4 bases, with 9 bases between the two germline ends. The CDR3 contains 15 residues.

The chain joins TRBV7-3 to TRBJ1-1, with D maybe TRBD1 (6 bases). The CDR3 extends over 16 amino acids. V dropped 2 bases and J dropped 3 bases, with 16 bases sitting between them. Germline lookup yields CDR1 SGHTA and CDR2 FQGTGA. The CDR3 DNA reads as TGTGCCAGCAGCTTACCCGGGGGGCTTAGGGACACTGAAGCTTTCTTT. It encodes CASSLPGGLRDTEAFF. The variable domain in full, with the rest retrieved from reference TRBV7-3 and TRBJ1-1, is GAGVSQTPSNKVTEKGKYVELRCDPISGHTALYWYRQSLGQGPEFLIYFQGTGAADDSGLPNDRFFAVRPEGSVSTLKIQRTERGDSAVYLCASSLPGGLRDTEAFFGQGTRLTVV.

This rearrangement joins TRBV5-1 to TRBJ2-1; a weak D match, TRBD2 (6 bases). Germline V CDR1 and CDR2: SGHRS, YFSETQ. V lost 4 bases, J lost 6 bases, and 14 bases lay in between. This CDR3 spans 14 amino acids. The CDR3 reads CASSPMGGSNEQFF. The CDR3 nucleotides are TGCGCCAGCAGCCCTATGGGGGGTTCCAATGAGCAGTTCTTC.

The genes are TRBV5-1 and TRBJ1-1, with D possibly TRBD1 on 5 matching bases. The CDR3 contains 16 residues. The germline gives CDR1 SGHRS, CDR2 YFSETQ. Trimming took off 0 bases at V and 6 bases at J, with 18 bases between the two ends. The CDR3: CASSLERVGLQAEAFF. The CDR3 coding sequence is TGCGCCAGCAGCTTGGAAAGGGTGGGGCTACAGGCTGAAGCTTTCTTT.

V usage is TRBV5-1 and J usage is TRBJ2-5; 9 bases align to TRBD1. The CDR3 has 16 residues. The junction had 7 bases not matched to a gene; V was cut back by 0 bases and J by 4 bases. CDR1 is SGHRS and CDR2 is YFSETQ in the germline V gene. The CDR3: CASSLEGPTGGETQYF. CDR3 sequence (DNA): TGCGCCAGCAGCTTGGAGGGCCCGACAGGGGGAGAGACCCAGTACTTC.

This sequence joins TRBV5-5 and TRBJ1-2; 11 nucleotides align to TRBD1. After removal of 4 bases from V and 7 bases from J, the junction contained 6 bases not matched to a gene. Germline V gene sequence: CDR1 SGHKS, CDR2 YYEKEE (reference sequence). This CDR3 region has 14 residues. CDR3 sequence: CASSQDRGLVGYTF. In DNA, the CDR3 is TGTGCCAGCAGCCAGGACAGGGGGCTGGTTGGCTACACCTTC.

The rearrangement uses TRBV9 and TRBJ2-2; D call uncertain. This CDR3 has 14 residues. Trimming took off 7 bases at V and 0 bases at J, with 10 bases between the two ends. Germline loops: CDR1 SGDLS, CDR2 YYNGEE. The CDR3 region has the DNA TGTGCCAGCGGCGCGGCAGCGAACACCGGGGAGCTGTTTTTT. Translation gives CASGAAANTGELFF.

The chain joins TRBV3-1 (or the pseudogene TRBV3-2) to TRBJ1-1; the D is unclear. Germline V lookup: CDR1 LGHDT, CDR2 YNNKEL (reference sequence). The CDR3 loop spans 14 amino acids. V was shortened by 1 base and J by 5 bases, with 11 bases between the two germline ends. CDR3 region: CASSQAVIGTEAFF. The CDR3 DNA sequence: TGTGCCAGCAGCCAAGCTGTAATAGGAACTGAAGCTTTCTTT.

The chain joins TRBV7-2 to TRBJ2-3; D might be TRBD1 (5 bases). V lost 1 base and J 2 bases, leaving 10 bases between the germline ends. This CDR3 is built from 15 residues. Germline V lookup: CDR1 SGHTA, CDR2 FQGNSA. In nucleotides, the CDR3 is TGTGCCAGCAGCTTAGTACCGGACACCACAGATACGCAGTATTTT. As protein: CASSLVPDTTDTQYF. The variable domain in full, completed from reference TRBV7-2 and TRBJ2-3, reads GAGVSQSPSNKVTEKGKDVELRCDPISGHTALYWYRQSLGQGLEFLIYFQGNSAPDKSGLPSDRFSAERTGGSVSTLTIQRTQQEDSAVYLCASSLVPDTTDTQYFGPGTRLTVL.

V is TRBV6-5 and J is TRBJ1-2; 7 bases are shared with TRBD1. V gave up 6 bases and J gave up 8 bases; unmatched junction bases: 15. CDR1 and CDR2 from the germline V gene are MNHEY and SVGAGI. The CDR3 totals 15 residues. Written as DNA, the CDR3 is TGTGCCAGCAGCCTTTCTAGGGAGGGGGCGTCGGGCTACACCTTC. It is translated as CASSLSREGASGYTF.

V usage is TRBV7-2 and J usage is TRBJ1-3; TRBD1 matches at 9 bases. CDR1 and CDR2 from the germline V gene are SGHTA and FQGNSA. The junction had 8 bases not matched to a gene; V was cut back by 6 bases and J by 2 bases. The CDR3 spans 16 residues. In DNA, the CDR3 is TGTGCCAGCAGTCGGAGGGGACAGGGCGCTGGAAACACCATATATTTT. Translating gives CASSRRGQGAGNTIYF.

The V call is TRBV7-2, the J call TRBJ2-5; 9 bases agree with TRBD1. Germline CDR1 and CDR2: SGHTA and FQGNSA. V was pared by 2 bases and J by 4 bases, with 5 bases of the junction left unmatched. The CDR3 spans 15 residues. The CDR3 sequence is CASSLSGQGPETQYF. The CDR3 nucleotides read TGTGCCAGCAGCTTATCAGGACAGGGGCCAGAGACCCAGTACTTC.

The rearrangement joins TRBV7-9 to TRBJ2-2; no clear D. Deletions cut 4 bases from V and 3 bases from J, with 3 bases between. Germline CDR1 SEHNR, CDR2 FQNEAQ (reference sequence). This CDR3 is built from 12 residues. CDR3 coding DNA: TGTGCCAGCAGCTCGGACACCGGGGAGCTGTTTTTT. Protein: CASSSDTGELFF.